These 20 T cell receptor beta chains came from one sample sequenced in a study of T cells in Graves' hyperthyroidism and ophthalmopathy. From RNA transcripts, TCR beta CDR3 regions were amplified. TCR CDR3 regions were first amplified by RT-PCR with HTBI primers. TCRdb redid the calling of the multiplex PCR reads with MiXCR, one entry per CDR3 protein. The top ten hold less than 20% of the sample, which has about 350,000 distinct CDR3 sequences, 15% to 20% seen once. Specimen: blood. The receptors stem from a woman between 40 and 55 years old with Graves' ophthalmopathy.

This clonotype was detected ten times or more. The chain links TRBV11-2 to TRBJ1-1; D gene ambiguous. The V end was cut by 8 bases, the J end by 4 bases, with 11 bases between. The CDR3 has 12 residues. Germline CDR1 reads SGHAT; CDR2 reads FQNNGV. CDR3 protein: CASLGWGTEAFF. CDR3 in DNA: TGTGCCAGCCTCGGGTGGGGCACTGAAGCTTTCTTT.

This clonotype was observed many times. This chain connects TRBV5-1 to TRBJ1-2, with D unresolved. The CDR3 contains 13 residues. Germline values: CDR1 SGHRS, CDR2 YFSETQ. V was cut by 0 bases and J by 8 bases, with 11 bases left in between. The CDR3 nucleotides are TGCGCCAGCAGCTTGGTAGCCGGGAACGGCTACACCTTC. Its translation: CASSLVAGNGYTF.

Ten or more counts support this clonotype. This CDR3 reads CASSQGRETYNEQFF. CDR3 bases: TGTGCCAGCAGCCAAGGCCGAGAGACCTACAATGAGCAGTTCTTC. The chain has TRBV11-3 and TRBJ2-1; D not resolved. Trimming took off 5 bases at V and 2 bases at J, with 13 bases between the two ends. Germline CDR1 is SGHNT and CDR2 is YENEEA. The CDR3 runs to 15 residues.

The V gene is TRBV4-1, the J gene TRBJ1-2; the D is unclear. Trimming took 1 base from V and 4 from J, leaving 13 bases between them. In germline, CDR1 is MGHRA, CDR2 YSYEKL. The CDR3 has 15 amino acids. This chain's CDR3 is CASSQAGGFGYGYTF. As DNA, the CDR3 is TGCGCCAGCAGCCAAGCAGGAGGGTTTGGCTATGGCTACACCTTC.

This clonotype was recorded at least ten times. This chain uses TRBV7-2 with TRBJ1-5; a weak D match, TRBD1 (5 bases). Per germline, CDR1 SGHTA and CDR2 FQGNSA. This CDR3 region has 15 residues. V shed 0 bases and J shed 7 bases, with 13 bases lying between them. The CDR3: CASSLAWGGGQPQHF. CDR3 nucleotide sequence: TGTGCCAGCAGCTTAGCGTGGGGGGGAGGCCAGCCCCAGCATTTT.

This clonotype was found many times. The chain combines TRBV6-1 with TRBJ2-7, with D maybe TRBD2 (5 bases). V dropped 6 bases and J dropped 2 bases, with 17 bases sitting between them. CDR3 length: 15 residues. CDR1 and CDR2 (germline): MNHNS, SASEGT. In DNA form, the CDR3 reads TGTGCCAGCAGCCGAGATCGGGATGGGGCCTACGAGCAGTACTTC. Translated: CASSRDRDGAYEQYF.

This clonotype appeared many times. CDR3 protein: CASSLEVAGVREQYF. CDR3 bases: TGCGCCAGCAGCTTGGAGGTAGCGGGAGTGCGTGAGCAGTACTTC. The gene calls are TRBV5-1 and TRBJ2-7; 9 bases align to TRBD2. Germline V CDR1 and CDR2: SGHRS, YFSETQ. Losses at the gene ends were 0 bases for V and 7 bases for J; bases not matched to a gene: 8. The CDR3 contains 15 residues.

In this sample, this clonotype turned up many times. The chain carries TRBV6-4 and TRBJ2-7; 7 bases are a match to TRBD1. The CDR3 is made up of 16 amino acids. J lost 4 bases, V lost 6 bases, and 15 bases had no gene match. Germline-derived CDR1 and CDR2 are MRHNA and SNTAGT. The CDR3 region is CASRDARTGGLYEQYF. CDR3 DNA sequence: TGTGCCAGCAGGGATGCCCGGACAGGAGGCCTGTACGAGCAGTACTTC.

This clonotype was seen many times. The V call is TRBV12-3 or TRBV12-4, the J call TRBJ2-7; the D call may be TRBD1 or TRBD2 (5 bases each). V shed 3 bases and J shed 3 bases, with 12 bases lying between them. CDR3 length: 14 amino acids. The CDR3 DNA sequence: TGTGCCAGCAGTTTCGGGGACGGTTACTACGAGCAGTACTTC. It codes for CASSFGDGYYEQYF.

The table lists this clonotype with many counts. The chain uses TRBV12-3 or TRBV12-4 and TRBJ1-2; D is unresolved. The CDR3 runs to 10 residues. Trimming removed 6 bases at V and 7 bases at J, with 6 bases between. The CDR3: CASRGFGYTF. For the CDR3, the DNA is TGTGCCAGCAGGGGGTTTGGCTACACCTTC.

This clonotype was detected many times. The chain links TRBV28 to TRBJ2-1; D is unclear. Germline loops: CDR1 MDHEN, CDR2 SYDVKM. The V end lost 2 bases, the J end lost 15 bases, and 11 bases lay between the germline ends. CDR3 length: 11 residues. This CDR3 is CASSLRARVFF. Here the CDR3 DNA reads TGTGCCAGCAGTTTACGAGCCAGAGTGTTCTTC.

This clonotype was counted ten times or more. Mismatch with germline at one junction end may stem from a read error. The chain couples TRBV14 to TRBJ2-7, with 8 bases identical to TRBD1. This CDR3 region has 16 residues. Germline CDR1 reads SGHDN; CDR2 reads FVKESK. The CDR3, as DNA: TGTGCCAGCAGCCCGGGACAGGTCTTATTCCGGGCTGGGTTGCACTTC. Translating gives CASSPGQVLFRAGLHF.

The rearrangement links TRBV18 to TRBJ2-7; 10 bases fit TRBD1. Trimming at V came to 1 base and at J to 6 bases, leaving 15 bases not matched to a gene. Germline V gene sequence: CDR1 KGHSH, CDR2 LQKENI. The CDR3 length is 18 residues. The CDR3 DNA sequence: TGTGCCAGCTCACCACTCCGCGACAGGGGGCTCAGGGGGGGCGAGCAGTACTTC. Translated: CASSPLRDRGLRGGEQYF.

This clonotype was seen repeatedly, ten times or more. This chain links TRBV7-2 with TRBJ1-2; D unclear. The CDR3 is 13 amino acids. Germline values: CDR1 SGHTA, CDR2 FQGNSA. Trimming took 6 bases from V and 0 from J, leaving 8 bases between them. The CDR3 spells CASSLEANYGYTF. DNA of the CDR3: TGTGCCAGCAGTCTAGAAGCTAACTATGGCTACACCTTC.

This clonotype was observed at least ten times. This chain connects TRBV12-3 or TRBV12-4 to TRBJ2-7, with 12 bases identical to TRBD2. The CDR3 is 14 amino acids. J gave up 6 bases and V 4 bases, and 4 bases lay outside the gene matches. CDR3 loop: CASSSTSGSLEQYF. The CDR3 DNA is TGTGCCAGCAGTTCGACTAGCGGGAGTCTCGAGCAGTACTTC.

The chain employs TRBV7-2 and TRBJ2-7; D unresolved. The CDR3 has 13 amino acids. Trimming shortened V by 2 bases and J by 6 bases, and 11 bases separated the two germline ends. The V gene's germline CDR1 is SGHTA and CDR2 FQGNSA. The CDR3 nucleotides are TGTGCCAGCAGCTTATCCTCCTGGGGCGAGCAGTACTTC. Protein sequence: CASSLSSWGEQYF.

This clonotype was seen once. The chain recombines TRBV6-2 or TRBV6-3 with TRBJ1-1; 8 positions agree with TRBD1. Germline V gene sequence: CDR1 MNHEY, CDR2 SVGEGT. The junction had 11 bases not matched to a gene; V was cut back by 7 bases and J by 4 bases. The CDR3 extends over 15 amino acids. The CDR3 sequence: CASTDRGQGGTEAFF. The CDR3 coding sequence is TGTGCCAGCACCGACAGAGGACAGGGAGGCACTGAAGCTTTCTTT.

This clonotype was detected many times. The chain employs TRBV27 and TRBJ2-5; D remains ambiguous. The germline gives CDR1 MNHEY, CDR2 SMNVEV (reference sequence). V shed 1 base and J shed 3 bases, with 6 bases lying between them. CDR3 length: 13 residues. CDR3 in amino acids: CASSLYVEETQYF. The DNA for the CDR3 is TGTGCCAGCAGTTTATATGTCGAAGAGACCCAGTACTTC.

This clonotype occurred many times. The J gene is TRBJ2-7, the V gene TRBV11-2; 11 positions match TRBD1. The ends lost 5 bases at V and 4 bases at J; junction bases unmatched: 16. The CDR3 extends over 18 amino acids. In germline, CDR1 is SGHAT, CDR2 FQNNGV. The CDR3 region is CASSADRGPLLNTYEQYF. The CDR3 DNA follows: TGTGCCAGCAGCGCGGACAGGGGGCCCTTACTTAACACTTACGAGCAGTACTTC. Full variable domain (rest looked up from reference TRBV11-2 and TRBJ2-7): EAGVAQSPRYKIIEKRQSVAFWCNPISGHATLYWYQQILGQGPKLLIQFQNNGVVDDSQLPKDRFSAERLKGVDSTLKIQPAKLEDSAVYLCASSADRGPLLNTYEQYFGPGTRLTVT.

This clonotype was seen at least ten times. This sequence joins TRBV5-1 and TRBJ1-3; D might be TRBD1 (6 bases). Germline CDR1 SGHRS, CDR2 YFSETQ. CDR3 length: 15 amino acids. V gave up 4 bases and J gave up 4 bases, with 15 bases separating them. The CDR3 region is CASSPGHSTGNTIYF. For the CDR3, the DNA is TGCGCCAGCAGCCCGGGACACTCGACGGGAAACACCATATATTTT.